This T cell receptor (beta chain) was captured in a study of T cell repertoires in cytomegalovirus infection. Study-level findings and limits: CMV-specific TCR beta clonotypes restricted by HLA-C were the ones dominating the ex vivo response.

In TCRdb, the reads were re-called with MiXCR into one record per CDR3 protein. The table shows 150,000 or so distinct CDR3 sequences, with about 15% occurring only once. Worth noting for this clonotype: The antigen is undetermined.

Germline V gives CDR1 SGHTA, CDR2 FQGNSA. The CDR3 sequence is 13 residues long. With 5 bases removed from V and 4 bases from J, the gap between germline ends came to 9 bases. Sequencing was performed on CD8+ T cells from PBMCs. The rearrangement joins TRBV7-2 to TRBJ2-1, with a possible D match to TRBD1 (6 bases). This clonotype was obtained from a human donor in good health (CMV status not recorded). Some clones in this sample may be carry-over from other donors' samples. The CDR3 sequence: CASSRQVYNEQFF. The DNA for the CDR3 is TGTGCCAGCAGCCGACAGGTTTACAATGAGCAGTTCTTC.